This T cell receptor beta chain is from a study of regulatory T cells in long-lasting Graves disease. Both iRepertoire HTBI primers and Arm-PCR of CDR3 regions were used to build the TCR beta libraries. In TCRdb, the multiplex PCR reads were re-called with MiXCR into one record per CDR3 protein. The sample shows 350,000 to 550,000 distinct CDR3 sequences, more than 13% of them seen only once. Time point meaning: newly diagnosed GD, antithyroid drugs for less than 3 months. TCR sequences were obtained from RNA taken from PBMCs. In its sample, this clonotype was seen once. The target antigen is unknown. Overall study findings and caveats: TRBV28, TRBJ1-2 and TRBJ2-5 were segments that persistent disease favored.

Germline assignment: CDR1 DFQATT and CDR2 SNEGSKA (reference sequence). CDR3 size: 13 residues. The V and J ends lost 0 bases and 3 bases respectively, with 8 bases between them. This sample also appeared in a second study, on T cells in Graves' hyperthyroidism and ophthalmopathy. This second study notes: A model of 13 V-J pairs discriminated ophthalmopathy from stable hyperthyroidism.

The chain recombines TRBV20-1 with TRBJ2-5; no firm D call. This receptor was identified in a woman in her 30s with Graves disease. The sample consisted of peripheral blood mononuclear cells (PBMCs), taken at new diagnosis, from a patient treated with antithyroid drugs. The CDR3 DNA follows: TGCAGTGCTAGAGATATGGATAAAGAGACCCAGTACTTC. Protein product: CSARDMDKETQYF.